This T cell receptor beta chain was sequenced during a study of somatic mutations in cytotoxic T cells in rheumatoid arthritis. TCRdb keeps only in-frame clones here, not all; method: immunoSEQ multiplex PCR. This table holds about 7,400 clones, 87% found once. Germline loops: CDR1 MNHEY, CDR2 SVGAGI. The CDR3 loop spans 15 amino acids. The ends were cut back, 2 bases at V and 0 bases at J, with 10 bases in the middle. This sequence joins TRBV6-5 and TRBJ1-1; tentative D call: TRBD1 (5 bases). The source is a man in his forties with rheumatoid arthritis. What was sequenced was CD8+ T cells sorted from blood. The CDR3 loop reads CASSYGWGMNTEAFF. The DNA of the CDR3 is TGTGCCAGCAGTTACGGCTGGGGCATGAACACTGAAGCTTTCTTT.